One and the same sample provided the 32 T cell receptor beta chains below, sequenced in a study of shared clonotypes between healthy human individuals. The table came from immunoSEQ multiplex PCR; TCRdb's copy has only in-frame clones and leaves some out. The repertoire has hundreds of thousands of clones, around 67% of them found once; the top ten carry approximately 1.6%. Sequenced: memory CD4+ T cells sorted from blood. Subset defined: CD45RA-negative fraction. These receptors were taken from a woman in her twenties or thirties in good health.

The chain recombines TRBV7-3 with TRBJ2-1; TRBD2 agrees at 8 bases. CDR1 and CDR2 from the germline V gene are SGHTA and FQGTGA. The junction had 6 bases not matched to a gene; V was cut back by 6 bases and J by 8 bases. The CDR3 is made up of 13 amino acids. CDR3 residues: CASRSGRWYEQFF. CDR3 nucleotide sequence: TGTGCCAGCAGGAGCGGGAGATGGTATGAGCAGTTCTTC.

The chain couples TRBV28 to TRBJ2-2; 10 bases match TRBD2. V lost 10 bases, J lost 0 bases, and 5 bases stayed unmatched. This CDR3 has 15 residues. Per germline, CDR1 MDHEN and CDR2 SYDVKM. The CDR3 bases are TGTGCCACCATAGCGGGAGGTGCGAACACCGGGGAGCTGTTTTTT. Translated: CATIAGGANTGELFF.

This clone has a handful of counts. The DNA of the CDR3 is TGTGCCAGTAGTAGTGGGGGGTCTGGGGCCAACGTCCTGACTTTC. Its translation is CASSSGGSGANVLTF. The chain is built from TRBV19 and TRBJ2-6; D is perhaps TRBD2 (6 bases). There are 15 residues in the CDR3. V dropped 4 bases and J dropped 1 base, with 8 bases sitting between them. The germline gives CDR1 LNHDA, CDR2 SQIVND (reference sequence).

In this sample, this clone turned up a few times. The chain couples TRBV18 to TRBJ2-7, with 10 bases that match TRBD1. This CDR3 is built from 16 residues. Per the germline V gene, CDR1 is KGHSH and CDR2 is LQKENI. V was pared by 1 base and J by 3 bases, with 6 bases of the junction left unmatched. The CDR3 DNA is TGTGCCAGCTCACCACTATGGGGACAGGGGATCTACGAGCAGTACTTC. Translating it yields CASSPLWGQGIYEQYF.

In its sample, this clone was seen once. The chain has TRBV2 and TRBJ2-5; 8 bases match TRBD1. The end of the DNA is better explained by TRBJ2-7, so the J call may be wrong. CDR1 is SNHLY and CDR2 is FYNNEI in the germline V gene. This CDR3 has 15 residues. CDR3 sequence reads: CASSNAGTGVYEQYF. The CDR3 nucleotides read TGTGCCAGCAGTAACGCCGGGACAGGAGTCTACGAGCAGTACTTC.

The CDR3 DNA sequence: TGTGCCAGCAGCAAATTCGGAAACATCCCGGCCGTGAACACTGAAGCTTTCTTT. As protein: CASSKFGNIPAVNTEAFF. The chain employs TRBV21-1 and TRBJ1-1. TRBV21-1 is reported as a pseudogene. This CDR3 has 18 amino acids.

A single count supports this clone. The V gene is TRBV18, the J gene TRBJ2-7; possibly TRBD1 for D (6 bases). V was shortened by 3 bases and J by 5 bases, with 17 bases between the two germline ends. CDR1 is KGHSH, CDR2 LQKENI, per germline. The CDR3 is 15 residues long. CDR3 sequence: CASSPLGQGLNEQYF. The CDR3, as DNA: TGTGCCAGCTCACCGCTGGGACAAGGTCTCAACGAGCAGTACTTC.

This sequence joins TRBV19 and TRBJ1-2; the D gene is possibly TRBD1 (6 bases). Deletions cut 2 bases from V and 4 bases from J, with 14 bases between. This CDR3 region has 15 residues. From germline, CDR1 is LNHDA and CDR2 SQIVND (reference sequence). This CDR3 is CASSIRGSESYGYTF. The CDR3 bases are TGTGCCAGTAGTATAAGGGGGTCGGAGAGCTATGGCTACACCTTC.

J is TRBJ1-4 and V is TRBV30; D gene unclear. This CDR3 has 12 amino acids. V lost 0 bases to trimming and J lost 11 bases, with 10 bases between them. Germline values: CDR1 GTSNPN, CDR2 SVGIG (reference sequence). Here the CDR3 reads CAWSVGSGKLFF. In DNA form, the CDR3 reads TGTGCCTGGAGTGTAGGGTCTGGGAAACTGTTTTTT.

V gene TRBV29-1 combines with J gene TRBJ2-5; D possibly corresponds to TRBD1 (6 bases). Trimming shortened V by 7 bases and J by 5 bases, and 14 bases separated the two germline ends. The CDR3 is 12 amino acids. CDR1 and CDR2 from the germline V gene are SQVTM and ANQGSEA. The CDR3 coding sequence is TGCAGCGCACAGGGTTTAGGGGAGACCCAGTACTTC. It specifies CSAQGLGETQYF.

This sequence joins TRBV2 and TRBJ2-7, with D perhaps assigned TRBD1 or TRBD2 (5 bases each). This CDR3 is built from 14 residues. Germline V gene lookup returns CDR1 SNHLY and CDR2 FYNNEI. Trimming took off 6 bases at V and 5 bases at J, with 17 bases between the two ends. CDR3 amino acids: CASRRDRLIHEQYF. The CDR3 DNA follows: TGTGCCAGCAGGAGGGACCGCCTAATCCACGAGCAGTACTTC. The full variable domain, completed using reference TRBV2 and TRBJ2-7, is EPEVTQTPSHQVTQMGQEVILRCVPISNHLYFYWYRQILGQKVEFLVSFYNNEISEKSEIFDDQFSVERPDGSNFTLKIRSTKLEDSAMYFCASRRDRLIHEQYFGPGTRLTVT.

This clone was recorded a few times. This CDR3 is CASSTHLQETQYF. The CDR3 DNA is TGTGCCAGCAGTACCCACCTACAAGAGACCCAGTACTTC. The V gene is TRBV6-5, the J gene TRBJ2-5; the D is unclear. This CDR3 has 13 amino acids. Trimming took off 5 bases at V and 2 bases at J, with 9 bases between the two ends. Germline CDR1 and CDR2: MNHEY and SVGAGI.

This clone was seen ten or more times. This CDR3 is also generated by other DNA sequences in the sample. The CDR3 coding sequence is TGTGCCAGCAGCGAACAGGGAGGGGAGACCCAGTACTTC. Translated: CASSEQGGETQYF. This chain joins TRBV7-3 and TRBJ2-5, with D maybe TRBD2 (7 bases). The CDR3 loop spans 13 amino acids. The ends were cut back, 5 bases at V and 5 bases at J, with 12 bases in the middle. Germline V lookup: CDR1 SGHTA, CDR2 FQGTGA.

The V call is TRBV7-2, the J call TRBJ2-7; D perhaps matches TRBD1 (6 bases). V dropped 0 bases and J dropped 3 bases, with 9 bases sitting between them. The CDR3 loop spans 14 amino acids. From germline, CDR1 is SGHTA and CDR2 FQGNSA. The CDR3 loop reads CASSLALDSYEQYF. CDR3 bases: TGTGCCAGCAGCTTAGCTTTGGACAGCTACGAGCAGTACTTC.

The rearrangement uses TRBV7-2 and TRBJ1-2; D is undetermined. V shed 4 bases and J shed 4 bases, with 10 bases lying between them. CDR1 and CDR2 from the germline V gene are SGHTA and FQGNSA. The CDR3 runs 13 residues. CDR3 in amino acids: CASSSGRSYGYTF. The DNA for the CDR3 is TGTGCCAGCAGCTCCGGACGGTCCTATGGCTACACCTTC.

The chain recombines TRBV19 with TRBJ1-5; no clear D. V lost 3 bases and J 7 bases, leaving 13 bases between the germline ends. Germline CDR1 LNHDA, CDR2 SQIVND (reference sequence). The CDR3 spans 14 residues. The CDR3 DNA reads TGTGCCAGTAGTATGAGGAGGGAGGGACAGCCCCAGCATTTT. It encodes CASSMRREGQPQHF. Full variable domain (missing parts from reference TRBV19 and TRBJ1-5): DGGITQSPKYLFRKEGQNVTLSCEQNLNHDAMYWYRQDPGQGLRLIYYSQIVNDFQKGDIAEGYSVSREKKESFPLTVTSAQKNPTAFYLCASSMRREGQPQHFGDGTRLSIL.

V usage is TRBV6-5 and J usage is TRBJ1-1; D is uncertain. Germline lookup yields CDR1 MNHEY and CDR2 SVGAGI. The CDR3 spans 16 residues. V lost 0 bases, J lost 3 bases, and 14 bases lay in between. DNA for the CDR3: TGTGCCAGCAGTTACTCGATCGACGGGCGACACACTGAAGCTTTCTTT. Protein product: CASSYSIDGRHTEAFF.

Points on this clone: This sample includes further DNA sequences coding for the same CDR3. The chain couples TRBV5-1 to TRBJ2-3; D is unclear. The CDR3 is 14 residues long. Trimming took off 0 bases at V and 2 bases at J, with 7 bases between the two ends. CDR1 and CDR2 (germline): SGHRS, YFSETQ. The CDR3 nucleotides read TGCGCCAGCAGCTTGGGTGATAACACAGATACGCAGTATTTT. Amino acids: CASSLGDNTDTQYF.

This clone was detected only a few times. The sample carries other DNA sequences with the same CDR3. The rearrangement joins TRBV2 to TRBJ1-2; 8 nucleotides line up with TRBD1. With 4 bases clipped from V and 8 bases from J, the junction kept 6 bases outside the gene matches. CDR1 SNHLY and CDR2 FYNNEI come from the germline V gene. This CDR3 is built from 13 residues. The CDR3, as DNA: TGTGCCAGCAGTGCGGACAGGGAGTACGGCTACACCTTC. It codes for CASSADREYGYTF.

V and J are TRBV11-2 and TRBJ2-1, with 7 bases fitting TRBD1. The CDR3 is made up of 13 amino acids. The ends lost 5 bases at V and 7 bases at J; junction bases unmatched: 5. Germline V gene lookup returns CDR1 SGHAT and CDR2 FQNNGV. The DNA for the CDR3 is TGTGCCAGCAGCCTGGGACAGTTTAATGAGCAGTTCTTC. Amino acids: CASSLGQFNEQFF. Variable domain in full (rest from reference TRBV11-2 and TRBJ2-1): EAGVAQSPRYKIIEKRQSVAFWCNPISGHATLYWYQQILGQGPKLLIQFQNNGVVDDSQLPKDRFSAERLKGVDSTLKIQPAKLEDSAVYLCASSLGQFNEQFFGPGTRLTVL.

This clone was observed a handful of times. This sequence joins TRBV25-1 and TRBJ2-7, with D maybe TRBD2 (6 bases). Germline V gene sequence: CDR1 MGHDK, CDR2 SYGVNS. The V end was cut by 0 bases, the J end by 6 bases, with 12 bases between. CDR3 length: 14 amino acids. CDR3 bases: TGTGCCAGCAGTGAATATGTGGAGGGACGCGAGCAGTACTTC. Its protein is CASSEYVEGREQYF.

This chain joins TRBV11-2 and TRBJ2-6; unclear D gene. V was cut by 5 bases and J by 2 bases, with 7 bases left in between. Germline loops: CDR1 SGHAT, CDR2 FQNNGV. The CDR3 contains 14 residues. CDR3 region: CASSRPAGANVLTF. The DNA for the CDR3 is TGTGCCAGCAGCCGACCCGCTGGGGCCAACGTCCTGACTTTC. The full variable domain, its missing parts supplied by reference TRBV11-2 and TRBJ2-6, is EAGVAQSPRYKIIEKRQSVAFWCNPISGHATLYWYQQILGQGPKLLIQFQNNGVVDDSQLPKDRFSAERLKGVDSTLKIQPAKLEDSAVYLCASSRPAGANVLTFGAGSRLTVL.

The rearrangement uses TRBV5-4 and TRBJ2-5; 8 positions match TRBD2. CDR1 and CDR2 from the germline V gene are SGHNT and YYREEE (reference sequence). The CDR3 length is 16 residues. The J segment lost 5 bases and the V segment lost 6 bases, leaving 15 bases of the junction unmatched. The CDR3 region is CASTRGLAGLAETQYF. In nucleotides, the CDR3 is TGTGCCAGCACCCGGGGGCTAGCGGGTCTTGCGGAGACCCAGTACTTC.

The chain recombines TRBV29-1 with TRBJ2-4, with a possible D match to TRBD2 (5 bases). Germline CDR1 and CDR2: SQVTM and ANQGSEA. Trimming pared 1 base from V and 8 bases from J, leaving 12 bases between. The CDR3 contains 13 residues. CDR3 protein: CSVEVSTADIQYF. CDR3 nucleotides: TGCAGCGTTGAAGTCTCTACAGCGGACATTCAGTACTTC.

V usage is TRBV27 and J usage is TRBJ1-1, with D perhaps TRBD1 (5 bases). The V gene's germline CDR1 is MNHEY and CDR2 SMNVEV (reference sequence). Trimming left V 3 bases short and J 10 bases short, with 12 bases between. This CDR3 has 12 amino acids. This CDR3 is CASSFFGGGAFF. CDR3 in DNA: TGTGCCAGCAGTTTCTTCGGGGGGGGAGCTTTCTTT.

The V call is TRBV2, the J call TRBJ2-2; 8 nucleotides match TRBD1. The CDR3 is made up of 14 amino acids. V gave up 6 bases and J gave up 5 bases; unmatched junction bases: 5. Germline-derived CDR1 and CDR2 are SNHLY and FYNNEI. The CDR3 loop reads CASRPGGKTGELFF. The DNA of the CDR3 is TGTGCCAGCAGGCCAGGGGGCAAGACCGGGGAGCTGTTTTTT.

The CDR3 DNA sequence: TGTGCCAGTAGCCATCCTGGGAGGGGGGCGAACACTGAAGCTTTCTTT. Its protein product is CASSHPGRGANTEAFF. The V gene is TRBV19, the J gene TRBJ1-1; D may be TRBD1 (6 bases). CDR1 is LNHDA, CDR2 SQIVND, per germline (reference sequence). CDR3 length: 16 residues. V was clipped by 6 bases and J by 1 base, with 18 bases between them.

This rearrangement joins TRBV13 to TRBJ2-7, with D hard to call. The CDR3 loop spans 16 amino acids. Between the trimmed V and J ends, which lost 6 bases and 1 base, there was a span of 19 bases. Germline V gene lookup returns CDR1 PRHDT and CDR2 FYEKMQ (reference sequence). The CDR3 spells CASSPPSRQISYEQYF. The CDR3 DNA reads TGTGCCAGCAGTCCCCCTTCGAGGCAGATATCCTACGAGCAGTACTTC.

The chain is built from TRBV18 and TRBJ2-7; 7 nucleotides match TRBD1. V lost 2 bases to trimming and J lost 6 bases; unmatched junction nucleotides: 1. The CDR3 spans 12 residues. Germline-derived CDR1 and CDR2 are KGHSH and LQKENI. The CDR3 region is CASSPNRGEQYF. In nucleotides, the CDR3 is TGTGCCAGCTCACCAAACAGGGGCGAGCAGTACTTC.

This clone was detected only once. The rearrangement uses TRBV27 and TRBJ1-5; D is ambiguous. Germline V gene data show CDR1 as MNHEY and CDR2 as SMNVEV (reference sequence). The CDR3 contains 15 residues. Deletions cut 4 bases from V and 0 bases from J, with 10 bases between. CDR3 amino acids: CASSSTGYSNQPQHF. The CDR3 region has the DNA TGTGCCAGCAGTTCGACGGGCTATAGCAATCAGCCCCAGCATTTT.

The table lists this clone with a few counts. The chain combines TRBV2 with TRBJ2-3, with D uncertain. The CDR3 runs 11 residues. V lost 1 base, J lost 11 bases, and 7 bases lay in between. Germline CDR1 and CDR2: SNHLY and FYNNEI. The CDR3 nucleotides are TGTGCCAGCAGTGAAGGAAGAAGGCAGTATTTT. This translates into CASSEGRRQYF.

V is TRBV7-2 and J is TRBJ1-2; D unresolved. V lost 0 bases, J lost 7 bases, and 9 bases lay in between. Per germline, CDR1 SGHTA and CDR2 FQGNSA. CDR3 length: 13 amino acids. CDR3 sequence reads: CASSLAGESGYTF. CDR3 DNA sequence: TGTGCCAGCAGCTTAGCTGGGGAGTCTGGCTACACCTTC.